The 17 T cell receptor beta chains in this list originate from one sample, sequenced in a study of blood T cell repertoires in COVID-19. Profiling relied on immunoSEQ multiplex PCR, and the TCRdb table lists in-frame clones only, not all of them. The data show 150,000 to 200,000 clones, approximately 82% seen once. Sequenced sample: peripheral blood. The receptors stem from a woman aged 80 or over with active or convalescent COVID-19.

The CDR3 protein is CASSQANRGQGYEQYF. The CDR3 DNA follows: TGCGCCAGCAGCCAAGCGAACAGGGGGCAAGGCTACGAGCAGTACTTC. The V call is TRBV4-1, the J call TRBJ2-7; 9 bases are shared with TRBD1. The CDR3 loop spans 16 amino acids. The V gene end was trimmed by 1 base and the J gene end by 3 bases; junction bases not matched to a gene: 7. Per the germline V gene, CDR1 is MGHRA and CDR2 is YSYEKL.

This clone was counted a single time. V usage is TRBV11-3 and J usage is TRBJ2-5; D might be TRBD2 (5 bases). The V end lost 1 base, the J end lost 5 bases, and 17 bases lay between the germline ends. Germline values: CDR1 SGHNT, CDR2 YENEEA. The CDR3 extends over 16 amino acids. CDR3 sequence (DNA): TGTGCCAGCAGCTTAGGAGCGACGGGTTCGGGGGAGACCCAGTACTTC. Protein sequence: CASSLGATGSGETQYF.

This clone has a handful of counts. V usage is TRBV19 and J usage is TRBJ2-7; 9 bases fit TRBD1. V lost 7 bases to trimming and J lost 0 bases; unmatched junction nucleotides: 7. CDR3 length equals 15 residues. Per the germline V gene, CDR1 is LNHDA and CDR2 is SQIVND (reference sequence). CDR3 bases: TGTGCCAGTACCCCGGGACAGGGAGTCTCCTACGAGCAGTACTTC. It is translated as CASTPGQGVSYEQYF.

The chain recombines TRBV10-3 with TRBJ1-1, with D unresolved. CDR3 size: 11 residues. Germline values: CDR1 ENHRY, CDR2 SYGVKD. V was clipped by 9 bases and J by 1 base, with 6 bases between them. CDR3 in amino acids: CAISRNTEAFF. The CDR3 DNA follows: TGTGCCATAAGTCGGAACACTGAAGCTTTCTTT.

The V and J genes are TRBV11-2 and TRBJ2-7; 12 bases align to TRBD1. Looked up from germline, CDR1 is SGHAT and CDR2 is FQNNGV. The CDR3 is made up of 16 amino acids. The V segment lost 2 bases and the J segment 2 bases; nucleotides outside the gene matches: 4. The CDR3 region is CASSLRDRGRPYEQYF. In DNA form, the CDR3 reads TGTGCCAGCAGCTTAAGGGACAGGGGGCGCCCCTACGAGCAGTACTTC.

The V and J genes are TRBV11-3 and TRBJ2-3; 7 bases align to TRBD1. There are 16 residues in the CDR3. V lost 4 bases to trimming and J lost 2 bases; unmatched junction nucleotides: 9. Germline V gene data show CDR1 as SGHNT and CDR2 as YENEEA. As DNA, the CDR3 is TGTGCCAGCAGCTCAAGGACAGGCCAGAACACAGATACGCAGTATTTT. Amino acid sequence: CASSSRTGQNTDTQYF.

V and J are TRBV29-1 and TRBJ2-1, with 12 bases matching TRBD2. The CDR3 is 14 residues long. CDR1 SQVTM and CDR2 ANQGSEA come from the germline V gene. The V gene end was trimmed by 5 bases and the J gene end by 8 bases; junction bases not matched to a gene: 7. CDR3: CSVCRLAGDDEQFF. CDR3 DNA: TGCAGCGTTTGCCGACTAGCGGGAGACGATGAGCAGTTCTTC.

The CDR3 sequence: CASSSRVGGAWNSPLHF. CDR3 nucleotides: TGTGCCAGCAGTTCCCGCGTTGGGGGGGCGTGGAATTCACCCCTCCACTTT. The V and J genes are TRBV27 and TRBJ1-6; D is possibly TRBD1 (6 bases). The ends were cut back, 4 bases at V and 7 bases at J, with 20 bases in the middle. CDR3 length: 17 residues. Germline V CDR1 and CDR2: MNHEY, SMNVEV (reference sequence).

The chain is built from TRBV7-2 and TRBJ2-3; possibly TRBD2 for D (5 bases). Germline V lookup: CDR1 SGHTA, CDR2 FQGNSA. V was trimmed by 4 bases and J by 3 bases, leaving 11 bases between them. This CDR3 contains 14 residues. The CDR3 DNA is TGTGCCAGCAGCTCCTATGGCGGGACAGATACGCAGTATTTT. This translates into CASSSYGGTDTQYF.

V is TRBV2 and J is TRBJ1-1; 7 bases agree with TRBD1. From germline, CDR1 is SNHLY and CDR2 FYNNEI. The trim removed 6 bases at V and 5 bases at J, leaving 15 bases unmatched. CDR3 length equals 16 residues. CDR3 bases: TGTGCCAGCAGGGGTGGGACAGTGGGGGTAAGGACTGAAGCTTTCTTT. It encodes CASRGGTVGVRTEAFF.

The chain uses TRBV25-1 and TRBJ2-2, with 7 bases aligning to TRBD1. V was clipped by 3 bases and J by 2 bases; unmatched bases: 3. Germline V gene lookup returns CDR1 MGHDK and CDR2 SYGVNS. This CDR3 contains 15 residues. CDR3 DNA: TGTGCCAGCAGTGAGGGACAGATTAACACCGGGGAGCTGTTTTTT. It yields the protein CASSEGQINTGELFF.

The rearrangement joins TRBV6-1 to TRBJ1-6, with D unclear. Germline V gives CDR1 MNHNS, CDR2 SASEGT. V was cut by 2 bases and J by 7 bases, with 6 bases left in between. This CDR3 comprises 13 residues. The CDR3 DNA reads TGTGCCAGCAGTGAATTGGGCAATTCACCCCTCCACTTT. Protein sequence: CASSELGNSPLHF.

This clone turned up a few times. V gene TRBV5-6 combines with J gene TRBJ2-2, with D possibly being TRBD1 (6 bases). Germline V gives CDR1 SGHDT, CDR2 YYEEEE. With 1 base removed from V and 4 bases from J, the gap between germline ends came to 14 bases. The CDR3 has 16 amino acids. CDR3 nucleotide sequence: TGTGCCAGCAGCTTGACAGGGTATAGGTCCACCGGGGAGCTGTTTTTT. Translation gives CASSLTGYRSTGELFF.

The gene calls are TRBV2 and TRBJ2-1; 8 bases map to TRBD1. J gave up 2 bases and V 6 bases, and 3 bases lay outside the gene matches. Germline values: CDR1 SNHLY, CDR2 FYNNEI. The CDR3 sequence is 14 residues long. Here the CDR3 reads CASRTGQAYNEQFF. CDR3 DNA sequence: TGTGCCAGCAGGACGGGACAGGCCTACAATGAGCAGTTCTTC.

The V gene is TRBV12-5, the J gene TRBJ2-1; D remains unclear. Trimming pared 4 bases from V and 2 bases from J, leaving 9 bases between. Germline loops: CDR1 LGHNT, CDR2 FRNRAP. The CDR3 has 14 residues. In DNA, the CDR3 is TGTGCTAGTGGTTCCGACATTACCTACAATGAGCAGTTCTTC. Amino acids: CASGSDITYNEQFF. Complete variable domain (other parts from reference TRBV12-5 and TRBJ2-1): DARVTQTPRHKVTEMGQEVTMRCQPILGHNTVFWYRQTMMQGLELLAYFRNRAPLDDSGMPKDRFSAEMPDATLATLKIQPSEPRDSAVYFCASGSDITYNEQFFGPGTRLTVL.

V gene TRBV5-1 combines with J gene TRBJ2-2; TRBD2 is a possible D gene (6 bases). V was shortened by 5 bases and J by 0 bases, with 8 bases between the two germline ends. Germline V lookup: CDR1 SGHRS, CDR2 YFSETQ. The CDR3 spans 14 residues. CDR3 sequence: CASRGTSNTGELFF. In DNA form, the CDR3 reads TGCGCCAGCAGGGGGACTTCGAACACCGGGGAGCTGTTTTTT.

The chain couples TRBV30 to TRBJ1-5, with 7 bases fitting TRBD1. The CDR3 contains 15 residues. After removal of 1 base from V and 7 bases from J, the junction contained 10 bases not matched to a gene. Germline values: CDR1 GTSNPN, CDR2 SVGIG (reference sequence). The CDR3 loop is CAWSAQTGWGQPQHF. As DNA, the CDR3 is TGTGCCTGGAGTGCACAGACAGGGTGGGGACAGCCCCAGCATTTT.